This note documents a single T cell receptor beta chain sequence. Its binding antigen is unknown. No quality values exist for individual bases; no much larger clone is one base distant. The germline V gene (reference sequence) specifies PRHDT as CDR1 and FYEKMQ as CDR2. V loses 1 base of germline sequence and J loses 2 bases, and the interval between the two ends is 14 bases. The CDR3 runs 17 residues from the cysteine to the phenylalanine. The only DNA kept is the CDR3, 51 bases in frame from the first base. The sample belongs to a study of beta chain features in type 1 diabetes (dated by TCRdb to between 2017 and 2018). For the wider study: No differences in mean age, gender distribution, total cell number or subset yield were found between patients and healthy donors. A total of 100 million to 110 million sorted cells were examined across all samples, and a strong correlation was observed between cell number per subset and RNA yield. In the study, recently diagnosed type 1 diabetes patients and matched healthy donors were compared on the TCRB repertoires of their sorted circulating CD4+ T cell subsets. Naive and central memory subsets were obtained from all 30 or so donors, but regulatory and stem cell-like memory subsets were isolated from only 8 patients and 8 healthy donors.

Points the paper makes about the study in general: At VDJ recombination sites, patients with type 1 diabetes made fewer insertions and deleted more nucleotides, a pattern implying thymic rearrangement abnormalities. Sequencing cDNA rather than genomic DNA could over-represent highly expressing activated cells, although activation and CD3 levels did not differ between groups. In all four CD4+ subsets, TCRB CDR3 length was moderately but significantly shorter in type 1 diabetes patients. Naive, central memory and regulatory TCRB repertoires appeared more similar among patients than among healthy donors. HLA sub-analyses involved small numbers of individuals, so any influence of HLA type on TCRB rearrangement remained unresolved. Shorter templates might have been favored by PCR, but patient and control samples were amplified and corrected together, so both groups would have been affected equally by any skew.

The entire isolated RNA was reverse transcribed using the High Capacity cDNA Reverse Transcription Kit, and thus expressed TCRB transcripts were sequenced. Deep immunoSEQ sequencing was performed on naive, central memory and regulatory T cell samples, with an average of roughly 3.6 million total reads per sample. Sorted cells were lysed in RLT buffer and RNA was extracted with DNase-treated RNeasy Micro or Mini kits, depending on cell number. Each cell subset was processed separately to prevent cross-contamination, with patient and healthy donor samples processed together. The immunoSEQ multiplex PCR was used to amplify TCRB sequences from cDNA, yielding 87-bp fragments that span the CDR3 region. Amplicons were sequenced on the Illumina HiSeq platform. Per the authors' processing: PCR bias was corrected computationally using synthetic template baselines, and reads within Hamming distance 2 were collapsed, with unmergeable singletons discarded. Reads were aligned to IMGT to assign V, D and J genes, CDR3 length, and insertions or deletions at six rearrangement sites. Clonotype counts were normalized to sorted cell number within each subset before computing true diversity and Gini coefficients with the tcR R package. The overlap coefficient, calculated on TCRB nucleotide sequences, was used to quantify repertoire sharing. As a proxy for the pre-selection repertoire, out-of-frame TCRB sequences from naive cells were analyzed. The source is immuneACCESS, and TCRdb retained only in-frame sequences with V and J called. Part of the clones is not carried over; for the studies checked, unresolved V genes explain less than half of this, and the remainder is unexplained. The V and J calls and the clone size are those of that table, but D and trimming were determined from the DNA. The sample yields approximately 340,000 clones; around 15% were counted once. The top ten clones comprise about 0.018% of the sample.

From each donor, a single peripheral blood sample of 90 to 150 mL on average was drawn into heparinised tubes. A BD FACSAria II was used to sort naive, central memory, regulatory and stem cell-like memory CD4+ T cells with a panel that included CD45RO, CCR7, CD25, CD127, CD95 and CD27. All sorted populations exceeded 95% purity. PBMCs were separated immediately by Lymphoprep density gradient centrifugation and were stained directly, without being cultured. So that batch effects would be minimized, each experiment stained and sorted samples in pairs, pairing one healthy donor with one patient. The chain was built from TRBV13 and TRBJ2-2; no confident D gene assignment can be made. This clonotype originated in a woman aged 18-30 years in good health. Sequencing was carried out using naive CD4+ T cells from blood. Interpreted using the paper, the cell subset or site label stands for: true naive CD4+ T cells. The CDR3 loop reads CASSLAFGSRNTGELFF. The DNA sequence is given as TGTGCCAGCAGCTTAGCATTTGGTAGCAGAAACACCGGGGAGCTGTTTTTT. Extended through the reference TRBV13 and TRBJ2-2 proteins, this CDR3 yields the full variable domain: AAGVIQSPRHLIKEKRETATLKCYPIPRHDTVYWYQQGPGQDPQFLISFYEKMQSDKGSIPDRFSAQQFSDYHSELNMSSLELGDSALYFCASSLAFGSRNTGELFFGEGSRLTVL.